What follows is one T cell receptor (beta chain) and its context. What it recognizes is unknown. CFSE-labeled sorted T cells met regulatory or mature dendritic cells for roughly 5 days. This record comes from a study of regulatory dendritic cells for organ transplantation. V gave up 3 bases and J gave up 5 bases, with 10 bases separating them. CDR3 length: 14 residues. Germline-derived CDR1 and CDR2 are SGHAT and FQDESV (reference sequence). Sequencing used immunoSEQ multiplex PCR; TCRdb keeps in-frame clones, though not all of them. The sample yields some 10,000 clones, around 80% seen once. The receptor was isolated from a human donor in good health. The source material was memory CD4+ T cells from blood cultured with dendritic cells. The sample's subset: CD45RO+ memory T cells. This chain links TRBV11-1 with TRBJ2-2; D gene unclear. The CDR3 bases are TGTGCCAGCAGCTTCACTACTGGAACCGGGGAGCTGTTTTTT. This translates into CASSFTTGTGELFF. The complete variable domain, with remaining parts taken from reference TRBV11-1 and TRBJ2-2, reads EAEVAQSPRYKITEKSQAVAFWCDPISGHATLYWYRQILGQGPELLVQFQDESVVDDSQLPKDRFSAERLKGVDSTLKIQPAELGDSAMYLCASSFTTGTGELFFGEGSRLTVL.